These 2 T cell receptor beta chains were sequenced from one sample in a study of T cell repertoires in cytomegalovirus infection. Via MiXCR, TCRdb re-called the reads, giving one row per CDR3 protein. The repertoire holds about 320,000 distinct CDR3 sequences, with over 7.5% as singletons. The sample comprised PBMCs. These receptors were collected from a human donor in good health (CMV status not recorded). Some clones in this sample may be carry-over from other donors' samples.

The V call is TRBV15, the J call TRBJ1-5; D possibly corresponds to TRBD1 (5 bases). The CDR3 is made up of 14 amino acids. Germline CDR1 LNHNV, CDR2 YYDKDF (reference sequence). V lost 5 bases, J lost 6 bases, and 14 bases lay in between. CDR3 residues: CATSPRGTAQPQHF. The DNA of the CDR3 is TGTGCCACCAGCCCGAGGGGTACGGCTCAGCCCCAGCATTTT.

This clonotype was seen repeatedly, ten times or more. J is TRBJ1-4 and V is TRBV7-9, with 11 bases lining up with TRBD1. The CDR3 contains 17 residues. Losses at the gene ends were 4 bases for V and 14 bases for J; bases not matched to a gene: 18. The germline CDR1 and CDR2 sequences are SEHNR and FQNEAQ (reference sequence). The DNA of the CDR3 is TGTGCCAGCAGCTCATCTAAGGACAGGGGGCGAGGTGGAGGTCTGTTTTTT. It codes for CASSSSKDRGRGGGLFF.